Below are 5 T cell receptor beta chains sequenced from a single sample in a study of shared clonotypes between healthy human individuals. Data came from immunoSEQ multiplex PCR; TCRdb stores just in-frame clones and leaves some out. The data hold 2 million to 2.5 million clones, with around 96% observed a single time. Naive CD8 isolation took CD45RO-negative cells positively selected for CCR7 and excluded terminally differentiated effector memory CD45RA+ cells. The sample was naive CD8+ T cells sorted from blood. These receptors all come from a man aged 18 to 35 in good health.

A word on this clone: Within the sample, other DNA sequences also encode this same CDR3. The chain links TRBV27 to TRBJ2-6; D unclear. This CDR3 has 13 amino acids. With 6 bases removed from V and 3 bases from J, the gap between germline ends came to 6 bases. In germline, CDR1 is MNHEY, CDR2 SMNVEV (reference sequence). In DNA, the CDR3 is TGTGCCAGCAGAGAGAGTGGGGCCAACGTCCTGACTTTC. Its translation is CASRESGANVLTF.

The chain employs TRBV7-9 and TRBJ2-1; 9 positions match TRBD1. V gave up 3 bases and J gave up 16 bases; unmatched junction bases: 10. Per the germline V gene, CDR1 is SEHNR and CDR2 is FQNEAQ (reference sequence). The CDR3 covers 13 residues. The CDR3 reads CASSLATGTGCFF. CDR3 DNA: TGTGCCAGCAGCTTGGCGACCGGGACAGGGTGCTTCTTC.

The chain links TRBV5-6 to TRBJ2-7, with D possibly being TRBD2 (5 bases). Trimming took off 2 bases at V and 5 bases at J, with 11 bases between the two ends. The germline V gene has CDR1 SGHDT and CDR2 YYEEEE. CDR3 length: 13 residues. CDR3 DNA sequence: TGTGCCAGCAGCTTAAGTTCGAGGGACGAGCAGTACTTC. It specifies CASSLSSRDEQYF.

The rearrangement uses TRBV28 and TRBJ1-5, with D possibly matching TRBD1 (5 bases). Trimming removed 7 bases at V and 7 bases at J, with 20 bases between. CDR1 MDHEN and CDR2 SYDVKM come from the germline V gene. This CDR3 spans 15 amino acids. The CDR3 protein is CASTQQVAGNQPQHF. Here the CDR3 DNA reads TGTGCCAGCACCCAACAGGTCGCAGGGAACCAGCCCCAGCATTTT.

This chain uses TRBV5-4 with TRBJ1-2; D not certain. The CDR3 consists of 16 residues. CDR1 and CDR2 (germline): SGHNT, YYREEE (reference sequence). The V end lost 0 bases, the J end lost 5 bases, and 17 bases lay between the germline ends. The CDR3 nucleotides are TGTGCCAGCAGCTTGGACTCCGGGTCCCTAGGGTATGGCTACACCTTC. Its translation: CASSLDSGSLGYGYTF.